Following are 25 T cell receptor beta chains from one sample sequenced in a study of blood T cell repertoires in COVID-19. Sequenced by immunoSEQ multiplex PCR; TCRdb stores in-frame clones only, minus some. The sample has over 200,000 clones, 81% seen once. The sequencing sample was made of peripheral blood. The receptors were sampled from a woman older than 75 with acute or convalescent COVID-19.

The V and J genes are TRBV7-3 and TRBJ2-7; tentative D call: TRBD2 (5 bases). The CDR3 is 16 amino acids. V lost 5 bases to trimming and J lost 0 bases, with 17 bases between them. CDR1 is SGHTA, CDR2 FQGTGA, per germline. CDR3 DNA: TGTGCCAGCAGCCCCACCCTGACGGGGAGCTCCTACGAGCAGTACTTC. This gives the protein CASSPTLTGSSYEQYF.

This chain links TRBV6-5 with TRBJ2-1, with D possibly TRBD2 on 6 matching bases. Germline CDR1 reads MNHEY; CDR2 reads SVGAGI. Trimming took 8 bases from V and 3 from J, leaving 14 bases between them. The CDR3 consists of 14 residues. The CDR3 here is CASRPAGLYNEQFF. The DNA for the CDR3 is TGTGCCAGCCGACCAGCGGGCCTCTACAATGAGCAGTTCTTC.

The chain employs TRBV20-1 and TRBJ2-3; 9 nucleotides align to TRBD2. CDR1 is DFQATT, CDR2 SNEGSKA, per germline (reference sequence). This CDR3 spans 15 amino acids. J was trimmed by 10 bases and V by 3 bases; bases with no gene match: 14. CDR3 sequence reads: CSASRLAGSEGAQYF. The CDR3 DNA is TGCAGTGCTAGTCGCCTAGCGGGGTCCGAGGGGGCGCAGTATTTT.

The rearrangement links TRBV19 to TRBJ1-5; 7 positions agree with TRBD1. Germline CDR1 is LNHDA and CDR2 is SQIVND (reference sequence). CDR3 size: 14 residues. The J segment lost 7 bases and the V segment lost 2 bases, leaving 5 bases of the junction unmatched. Here the CDR3 DNA reads TGTGCCAGTAGTATAAGGCAGGGGGACCAGCCCCAGCATTTT. Amino acid sequence: CASSIRQGDQPQHF.

This clone was seen a single time. This sequence joins TRBV5-1 and TRBJ2-5, with 9 nucleotides matching TRBD2. This CDR3 has 15 residues. Germline lookup yields CDR1 SGHRS and CDR2 YFSETQ. V lost 5 bases to trimming and J lost 4 bases; unmatched junction nucleotides: 9. The CDR3, as DNA: TGCGCCAGCAGATGGACTAGCGCCAGTATAGAGACCCAGTACTTC. Translated: CASRWTSASIETQYF.

The chain is built from TRBV28 and TRBJ2-5; D uncertain. Between the trimmed V and J ends, which lost 6 bases and 4 bases, there was a span of 12 bases. The length of the CDR3 is 13 residues. The germline V gene encodes CDR1 MDHEN and CDR2 SYDVKM. The CDR3 DNA reads as TGTGCCAGCAGCGGTGGTGGTCGAGAGACCCAGTACTTC. This gives the protein CASSGGGRETQYF. Filled out from reference TRBV28 and TRBJ2-5, the complete variable domain reads DVKVTQSSRYLVKRTGEKVFLECVQDMDHENMFWYRQDPGLGLRLIYFSYDVKMKEKGDIPEGYSVSREKKERFSLILESASTNQTSMYLCASSGGGRETQYFGPGTRLLVL.

This sequence joins TRBV6-1 and TRBJ2-3, with 7 bases matching TRBD2. CDR1 MNHNS and CDR2 SASEGT come from the germline V gene. There are 15 residues in the CDR3. V gave up 0 bases and J gave up 4 bases; unmatched junction bases: 4. Here the CDR3 DNA reads TGTGCCAGCAGTGAAGCGGGAGGGTGGGCAGATACGCAGTATTTT. The encoded protein is CASSEAGGWADTQYF.

The V gene is TRBV5-1, the J gene TRBJ2-5, with D uncertain. V was pared by 0 bases and J by 1 base, with 10 bases between. The length of the CDR3 is 15 residues. The V gene's germline CDR1 is SGHRS and CDR2 YFSETQ. Here the CDR3 reads CASSLGSGSQETQYF. The CDR3, as DNA: TGCGCCAGCAGCTTGGGGTCAGGTTCCCAAGAGACCCAGTACTTC.

The J gene is TRBJ2-2, the V gene TRBV11-2, with a weak D call TRBD2 (6 bases). CDR1 and CDR2 from the germline V gene are SGHAT and FQNNGV. The CDR3 extends over 15 amino acids. Trimming took off 5 bases at V and 5 bases at J, with 15 bases between the two ends. The DNA of the CDR3 is TGTGCCAGCAGCGCGGGGACGGCTCCAACCGGGGAGCTGTTTTTT. Translated: CASSAGTAPTGELFF.

The chain recombines TRBV5-1 with TRBJ2-5; D ambiguous. The CDR3 is 15 amino acids. Trimming stripped 6 bases from V and 0 bases from J, with 15 bases between. Germline V CDR1 and CDR2: SGHRS, YFSETQ. Here the CDR3 DNA reads TGCGCCAGCACGAGGAGTGGATTCGACCAAGAGACCCAGTACTTC. Protein: CASTRSGFDQETQYF.

The CDR3: CASSFSYQETQYF. In nucleotides, the CDR3 is TGTGCCAGCAGCTTTTCCTACCAAGAGACCCAGTACTTC. This rearrangement joins TRBV7-9 to TRBJ2-5; D is ambiguous. The CDR3 spans 13 residues. The germline V and J ends were trimmed by 3 bases and 0 bases, with 5 bases remaining between them. In germline, CDR1 is SEHNR, CDR2 FQNEAQ (reference sequence).

The chain couples TRBV7-3 to TRBJ2-7; 7 bases align to TRBD1. CDR1 is SGHTA, CDR2 FQGTGA, per germline. There are 12 residues in the CDR3. J gave up 6 bases and V 5 bases, and 4 bases lay outside the gene matches. This CDR3 reads CASSINRGEQYF. The DNA for the CDR3 is TGTGCCAGCAGCATTAACAGGGGCGAGCAGTACTTC.

The V call is TRBV12-5, the J call TRBJ2-1; the D gene is possibly TRBD2 (6 bases). Germline CDR1 is LGHNT and CDR2 is FRNRAP. V dropped 5 bases and J dropped 6 bases, with 11 bases sitting between them. The CDR3 sequence is 13 residues long. CDR3 sequence: CASGRETVNEQFF. The CDR3 DNA reads as TGTGCTAGTGGTCGGGAGACTGTCAATGAGCAGTTCTTC. Filled out from reference TRBV12-5 and TRBJ2-1, the complete variable domain reads DARVTQTPRHKVTEMGQEVTMRCQPILGHNTVFWYRQTMMQGLELLAYFRNRAPLDDSGMPKDRFSAEMPDATLATLKIQPSEPRDSAVYFCASGRETVNEQFFGPGTRLTVL.

The chain employs TRBV6-5 and TRBJ1-1, with 7 bases that match TRBD1. The CDR3 loop spans 14 amino acids. Germline V gene data show CDR1 as MNHEY and CDR2 as SVGAGI. V was clipped by 2 bases and J by 0 bases; unmatched bases: 0. The CDR3 DNA follows: TGTGCCAGCAGTTACGACAGGGTGAACACTGAAGCTTTCTTT. Translated, it gives CASSYDRVNTEAFF.

The chain recombines TRBV6-6 with TRBJ1-1; 9 bases are a match to TRBD1. This CDR3 spans 16 amino acids. Germline trimming cut 6 bases from V and 2 bases from J; bases unmatched to any gene: 10. CDR1 is MNHNY and CDR2 is SVGAGI in the germline V gene (reference sequence). CDR3 amino acids: CASRDPGQGFNTEAFF. DNA of the CDR3: TGTGCCAGCAGGGATCCGGGACAGGGATTTAACACTGAAGCTTTCTTT.

This chain links TRBV6-6 with TRBJ2-1, with 9 bases matching TRBD2. The CDR3 contains 14 residues. V lost 8 bases and J lost 4; bases outside the gene matches: 6. Germline-derived CDR1 and CDR2 are MNHNY and SVGAGI (reference sequence). In DNA form, the CDR3 reads TGTGCCAGCGCTTCGAGCGGGAGGTACAATGAGCAGTTCTTC. It translates to CASASSGRYNEQFF.

This clone occurred once. The gene calls are TRBV27 and TRBJ1-2; 8 bases agree with TRBD1. Germline loops: CDR1 MNHEY, CDR2 SMNVEV (reference sequence). There are 15 residues in the CDR3. Trimming at V came to 5 bases and at J to 4 bases, leaving 9 bases not matched to a gene. The CDR3 spells CASSRRTGISYGYTF. The CDR3 DNA is TGTGCCAGCAGTCGACGGACAGGGATAAGCTATGGCTACACCTTC.

This rearrangement joins TRBV18 to TRBJ2-5; 7 bases align to TRBD1. Unmatched junction bases numbered 9, after V lost 3 bases and J lost 5 bases. Germline V gene sequence: CDR1 KGHSH, CDR2 LQKENI. There are 15 residues in the CDR3. CDR3 sequence: CASSPRQGTGETQYF. In nucleotides, the CDR3 is TGTGCCAGCTCACCGAGACAGGGCACCGGGGAGACCCAGTACTTC. The full variable domain, in which reference TRBV18 and TRBJ2-5 provide the parts outside the CDR3, is NAGVMQNPRHLVRRRGQEARLRCSPMKGHSHVYWYRQLPEEGLKFMVYLQKENIIDESGMPKERFSAEFPKEGPSILRIQQVVRGDSAAYFCASSPRQGTGETQYFGPGTRLLVL.

The chain recombines TRBV15 with TRBJ2-7; 12 nucleotides line up with TRBD1. Germline assignment: CDR1 LNHNV and CDR2 YYDKDF (reference sequence). This CDR3 is built from 15 residues. After removal of 6 bases from V and 6 bases from J, the junction contained 9 bases not matched to a gene. Here the CDR3 reads CATSKTGQGAIEQYF. The CDR3 DNA reads as TGTGCCACCAGTAAAACGGGACAGGGGGCAATCGAGCAGTACTTC.

This clone was counted a single time. The V call is TRBV27, the J call TRBJ1-2, with D possibly TRBD1 on 6 matching bases. Germline CDR1 is MNHEY and CDR2 is SMNVEV (reference sequence). Deletions cut 5 bases from V and 4 bases from J, with 11 bases between. There are 13 residues in the CDR3. The CDR3 is CASSPQGTYGYTF. CDR3 sequence (DNA): TGTGCCAGCAGTCCACAGGGCACCTATGGCTACACCTTC.

The chain links TRBV18 to TRBJ2-7, with 9 bases matching TRBD1. Per the germline V gene, CDR1 is KGHSH and CDR2 is LQKENI. V gave up 3 bases and J gave up 1 base; unmatched junction bases: 10. CDR3 length equals 17 residues. The DNA of the CDR3 is TGTGCCAGCTCACCCAGAGCGCCGGGACAGGGTTCCTACGAGCAGTACTTC. It encodes CASSPRAPGQGSYEQYF.

The V gene is TRBV9, the J gene TRBJ2-5, with D possibly matching TRBD2 (7 bases). This CDR3 is built from 15 residues. Trimming removed 4 bases at V and 3 bases at J, with 16 bases between. The germline V gene encodes CDR1 SGDLS and CDR2 YYNGEE. The CDR3 loop reads CASSPVGGGEETQYF. In DNA, the CDR3 is TGTGCCAGCAGCCCAGTTGGCGGGGGCGAAGAGACCCAGTACTTC.

The rearrangement uses TRBV5-4 and TRBJ2-1; TRBD2 matches 7 bases. There are 15 residues in the CDR3. CDR1 and CDR2 (germline): SGHNT, YYREEE (reference sequence). The V gene end was trimmed by 4 bases and the J gene end by 6 bases; junction bases not matched to a gene: 10. The CDR3: CASSPSSGGSNEQFF. For the CDR3, the DNA is TGTGCCAGCAGCCCTAGCTCGGGGGGTTCCAATGAGCAGTTCTTC.

The chain combines TRBV23-1 with TRBJ2-5; D gene ambiguous. TRBV23-1 is designated an ORF whose function remains uncertain. V was shortened by 1 base and J by 7 bases, with 16 bases between the two germline ends. This CDR3 comprises 15 residues. CDR3 bases: TGCGCCAGCAGTCAATGGCGACCGGGTCCCCGGACCCAGTACTTC. Amino acid sequence: CASSQWRPGPRTQYF.

The V call is TRBV28, the J call TRBJ2-3; possible D gene TRBD1, 6 bases. Germline CDR1 reads MDHEN; CDR2 reads SYDVKM. The V gene lost 5 bases and the J gene lost 5 bases, with 17 bases spanning the gap. The CDR3 totals 15 residues. This chain's CDR3 is CASSPPGHLGDTQYF. In DNA, the CDR3 is TGTGCCAGCAGTCCTCCGGGACATCTAGGAGATACGCAGTATTTT.